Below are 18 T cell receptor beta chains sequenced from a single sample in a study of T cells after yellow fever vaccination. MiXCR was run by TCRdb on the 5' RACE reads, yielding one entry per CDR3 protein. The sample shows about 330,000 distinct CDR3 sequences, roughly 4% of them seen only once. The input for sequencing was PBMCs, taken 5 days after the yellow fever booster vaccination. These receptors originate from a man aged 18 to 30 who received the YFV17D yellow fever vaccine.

The CDR3: CASSLSIRGQRDGSYEQYF. The CDR3 bases are TGCGCCAGCAGCTTGTCGATCCGGGGACAACGAGATGGGTCCTACGAGCAGTACTTC. The chain couples TRBV5-1 to TRBJ2-7, with D tentatively TRBD1 (6 bases). V lost 1 base, J lost 1 base, and 24 bases lay in between. CDR3 length: 19 amino acids. Germline V lookup: CDR1 SGHRS, CDR2 YFSETQ. The full variable domain, in which reference TRBV5-1 and TRBJ2-7 provide the parts outside the CDR3, is KAGVTQTPRYLIKTRGQQVTLSCSPISGHRSVSWYQQTPGQGLQFLFEYFSETQRNKGNFPGRFSGRQFSNSRSEMNVSTLELGDSALYLCASSLSIRGQRDGSYEQYFGPGTRLTVT.

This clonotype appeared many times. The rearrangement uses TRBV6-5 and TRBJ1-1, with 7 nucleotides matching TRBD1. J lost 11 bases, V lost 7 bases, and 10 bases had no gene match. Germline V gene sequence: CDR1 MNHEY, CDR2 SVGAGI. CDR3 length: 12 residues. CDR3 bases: TGTGCCAGCACCGAAAACAGGGGTAGGGCTTTCTTT. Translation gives CASTENRGRAFF.

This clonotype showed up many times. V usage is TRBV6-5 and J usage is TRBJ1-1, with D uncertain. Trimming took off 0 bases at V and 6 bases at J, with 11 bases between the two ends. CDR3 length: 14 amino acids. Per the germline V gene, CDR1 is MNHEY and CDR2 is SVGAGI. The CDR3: CASSYSRRTSEAFF. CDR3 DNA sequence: TGTGCCAGCAGTTACTCGCGGAGGACGTCTGAAGCTTTCTTT.

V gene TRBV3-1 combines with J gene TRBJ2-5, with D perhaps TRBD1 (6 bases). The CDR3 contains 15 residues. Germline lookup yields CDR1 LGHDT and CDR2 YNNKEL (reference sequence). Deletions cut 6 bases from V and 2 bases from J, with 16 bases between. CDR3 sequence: CASRETGWDQETQYF. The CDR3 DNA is TGTGCCAGCAGAGAAACAGGGTGGGATCAAGAGACCCAGTACTTC.

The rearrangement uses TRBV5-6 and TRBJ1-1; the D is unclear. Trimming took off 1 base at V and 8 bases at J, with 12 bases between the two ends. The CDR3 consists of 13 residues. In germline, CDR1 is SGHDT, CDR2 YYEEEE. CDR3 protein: CASSLHRAREAFF. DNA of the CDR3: TGTGCCAGCAGCTTGCATCGGGCGAGGGAAGCTTTCTTT.

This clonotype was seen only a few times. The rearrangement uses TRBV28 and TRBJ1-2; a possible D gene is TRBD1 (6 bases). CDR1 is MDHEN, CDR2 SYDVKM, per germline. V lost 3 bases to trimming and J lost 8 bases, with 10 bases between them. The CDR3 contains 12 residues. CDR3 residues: CASSFKGEGYTF. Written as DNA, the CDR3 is TGTGCCAGCAGTTTTAAGGGGGAGGGCTACACCTTC.

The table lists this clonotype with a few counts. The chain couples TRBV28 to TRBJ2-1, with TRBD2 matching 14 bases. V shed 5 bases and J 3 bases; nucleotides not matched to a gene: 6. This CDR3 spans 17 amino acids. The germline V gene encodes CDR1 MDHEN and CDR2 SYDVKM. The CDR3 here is CASSPWTSGGYYNEQFF. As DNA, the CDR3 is TGTGCCAGCAGTCCCTGGACTAGCGGGGGGTACTACAATGAGCAGTTCTTC. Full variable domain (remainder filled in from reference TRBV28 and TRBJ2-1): DVKVTQSSRYLVKRTGEKVFLECVQDMDHENMFWYRQDPGLGLRLIYFSYDVKMKEKGDIPEGYSVSREKKERFSLILESASTNQTSMYLCASSPWTSGGYYNEQFFGPGTRLTVL.

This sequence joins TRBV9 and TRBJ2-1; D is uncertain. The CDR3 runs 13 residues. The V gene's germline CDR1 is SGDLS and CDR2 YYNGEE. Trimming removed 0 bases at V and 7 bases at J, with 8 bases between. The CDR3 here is CASSVGAGNEQFF. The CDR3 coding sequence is TGTGCCAGCAGCGTAGGGGCTGGGAATGAGCAGTTCTTC.

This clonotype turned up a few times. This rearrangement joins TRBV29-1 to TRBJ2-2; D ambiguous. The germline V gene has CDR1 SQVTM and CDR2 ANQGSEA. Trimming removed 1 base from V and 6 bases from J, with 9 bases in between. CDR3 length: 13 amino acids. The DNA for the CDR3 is TGCAGCGTTGAAGGGGGTGGGGCCGGGGAGCTGTTTTTT. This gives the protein CSVEGGGAGELFF.

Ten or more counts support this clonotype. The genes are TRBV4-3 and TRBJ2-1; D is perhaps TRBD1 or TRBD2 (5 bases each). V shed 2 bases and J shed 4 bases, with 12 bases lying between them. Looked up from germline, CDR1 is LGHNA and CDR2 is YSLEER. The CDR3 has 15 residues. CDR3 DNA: TGCGCCAGCAGCCAACTTCCGGGACGATACAATGAGCAGTTCTTC. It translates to CASSQLPGRYNEQFF.

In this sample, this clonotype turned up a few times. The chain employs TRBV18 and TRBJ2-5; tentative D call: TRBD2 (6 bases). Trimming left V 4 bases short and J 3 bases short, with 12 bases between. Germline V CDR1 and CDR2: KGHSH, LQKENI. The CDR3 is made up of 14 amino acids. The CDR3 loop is CASSRNGGEETQYF. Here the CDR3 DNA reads TGTGCCAGCTCACGAAACGGGGGAGAAGAGACCCAGTACTTC.

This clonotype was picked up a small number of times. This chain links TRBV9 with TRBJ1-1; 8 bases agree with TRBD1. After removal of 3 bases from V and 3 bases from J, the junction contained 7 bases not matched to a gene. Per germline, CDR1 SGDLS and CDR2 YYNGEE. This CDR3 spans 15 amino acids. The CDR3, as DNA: TGTGCCAGCAGCGGCCGGACAGGGTGGGACACTGAAGCTTTCTTT. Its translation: CASSGRTGWDTEAFF.

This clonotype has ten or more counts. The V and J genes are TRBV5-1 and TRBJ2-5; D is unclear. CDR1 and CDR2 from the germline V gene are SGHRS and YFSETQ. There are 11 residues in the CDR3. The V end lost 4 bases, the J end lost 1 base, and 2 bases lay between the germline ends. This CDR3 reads CASSGQETQYF. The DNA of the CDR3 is TGCGCCAGCAGCGGCCAAGAGACCCAGTACTTC.

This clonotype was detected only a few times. The DNA of the CDR3 is TGTGCCAGCAGCCCGGGGGGGGATGGGGCCAACGTCCTGACTTTC. Its translation: CASSPGGDGANVLTF. V usage is TRBV5-4 and J usage is TRBJ2-6; 8 positions match TRBD2. The CDR3 length is 15 residues. Trimming took 4 bases from V and 3 from J; bases not matched to a gene: 3. Germline V gene data show CDR1 as SGHNT and CDR2 as YYREEE (reference sequence). Full variable domain (outside the CDR3, taken from reference TRBV5-4 and TRBJ2-6): ETGVTQSPTHLIKTRGQQVTLRCSSQSGHNTVSWYQQALGQGPQFIFQYYREEENGRGNFPPRFSGLQFPNYSSELNVNALELDDSALYLCASSPGGDGANVLTFGAGSRLTVL.

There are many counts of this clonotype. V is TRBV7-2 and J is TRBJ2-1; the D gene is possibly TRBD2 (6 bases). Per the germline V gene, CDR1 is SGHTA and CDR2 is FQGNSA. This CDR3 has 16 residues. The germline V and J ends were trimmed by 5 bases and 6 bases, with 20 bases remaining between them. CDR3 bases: TGTGCCAGCAGCCAGCACGCCGGGAGAGAGGTCAATGAGCAGTTCTTC. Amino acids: CASSQHAGREVNEQFF. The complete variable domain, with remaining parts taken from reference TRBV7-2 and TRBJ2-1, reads GAGVSQSPSNKVTEKGKDVELRCDPISGHTALYWYRQSLGQGLEFLIYFQGNSAPDKSGLPSDRFSAERTGGSVSTLTIQRTQQEDSAVYLCASSQHAGREVNEQFFGPGTRLTVL.

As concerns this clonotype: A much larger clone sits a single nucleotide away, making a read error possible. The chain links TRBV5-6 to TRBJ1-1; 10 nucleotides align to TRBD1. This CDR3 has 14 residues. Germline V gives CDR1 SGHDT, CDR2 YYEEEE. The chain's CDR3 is CASRRQGADTVAFF. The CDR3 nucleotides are TGTGCCAGCAGAAGACAGGGGGCGGACACTGTAGCTTTCTTT.

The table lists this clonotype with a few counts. The CDR3 sequence is CASSLWTHQETQYF. The CDR3 DNA reads as TGTGCCAGCAGCCTTTGGACACACCAAGAGACCCAGTACTTC. This chain uses TRBV7-2 with TRBJ2-5, with D possibly TRBD1 on 5 matching bases. This CDR3 is 14 amino acids long. V was cut by 5 bases and J by 0 bases, with 10 bases left in between. Germline CDR1 is SGHTA and CDR2 is FQGNSA.

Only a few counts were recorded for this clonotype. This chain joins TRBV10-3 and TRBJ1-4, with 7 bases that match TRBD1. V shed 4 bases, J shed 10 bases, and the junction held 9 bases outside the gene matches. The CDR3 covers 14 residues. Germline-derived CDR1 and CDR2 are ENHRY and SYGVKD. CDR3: CAISAGGKVPKLFF. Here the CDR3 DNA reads TGTGCCATCAGTGCAGGGGGAAAAGTGCCAAAACTGTTTTTT.